The TCR beta chain under discussion was sequenced for a study of shared clonotypes between healthy human individuals. Evenly divided among several immunoSEQ plates was the genomic DNA of each subset. TCRdb's table, derived via immunoSEQ multiplex PCR, lists solely in-frame clones and lacks some. The table lists over a million clones, about four fifths of them singletons. Germline V gives CDR1 MNHEY, CDR2 SVGAGI. Deletions cut 7 bases from V and 5 bases from J, with 14 bases between. The CDR3 covers 13 residues. This clone was seen only once. Antigen unknown. General observations from the study: Expectations were that clonotype sharing among donors would be affected by sequencing depth. On the whole, naive subsets had larger estimated richness than memory subsets had.

The source is a man between 18 and 35 years old in good health. Some clones in this sample may be carry-over from other donors' samples. Sequenced: memory CD4+ T cells from PBMCs. Subset indicated: CD45RA-negative fraction. The chain combines TRBV6-5 with TRBJ1-1, with D hard to call. CDR3 residues: CASTIKRGTEAFF. CDR3 nucleotides: TGTGCCAGCACCATAAAGCGGGGAACTGAAGCTTTCTTT.